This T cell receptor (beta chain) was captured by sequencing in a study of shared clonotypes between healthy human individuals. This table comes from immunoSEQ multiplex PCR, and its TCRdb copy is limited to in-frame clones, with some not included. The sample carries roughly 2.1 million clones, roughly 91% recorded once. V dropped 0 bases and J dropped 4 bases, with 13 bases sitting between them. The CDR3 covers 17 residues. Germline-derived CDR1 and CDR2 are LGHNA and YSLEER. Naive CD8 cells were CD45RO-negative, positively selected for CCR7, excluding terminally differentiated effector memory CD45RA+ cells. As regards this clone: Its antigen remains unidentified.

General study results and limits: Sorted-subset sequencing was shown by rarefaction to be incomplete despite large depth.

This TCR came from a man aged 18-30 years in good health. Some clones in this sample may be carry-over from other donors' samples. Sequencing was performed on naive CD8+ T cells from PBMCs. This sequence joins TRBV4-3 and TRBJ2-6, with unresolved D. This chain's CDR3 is CASSQDTDGSGANVLTF. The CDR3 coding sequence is TGCGCCAGCAGCCAAGATACAGACGGGTCGGGGGCCAACGTCCTGACTTTC.